This is a list of T cell receptor beta chains from one sample in a study of cytomegalovirus exposure and HLA in healthy donors. Profiling relied on immunoSEQ multiplex PCR, and the TCRdb table lists in-frame clones only, not all of them. This sample has 140,000 to 150,000 clones, with 76% found just once. The sequencing sample was made of PBMCs. The source is a woman in her thirties or forties in good health and CMV-seronegative. The CDR3 runs from the conserved cysteine through the conserved F or W. D genes are given only for firm matches. The size of a clone is reported for some rows only, either as once, few or many, or as a class for expanded clones.

len: 15; j_gene: TRBJ1-5; abundance: .; v_gene: TRBV27; d_gene: .; CDR3aa: CASSRTPSGNQPQHF; CDR3nt: TGTGCCAGCAGCAGGACACCCTCGGGCAATCAGCCCCAGCATTTT
len: 11; j_gene: TRBJ2-1; abundance: .; v_gene: TRBV29-1; d_gene: .; CDR3aa: CSAPGKAEQFF; CDR3nt: TGCAGCGCCCCCGGGAAGGCTGAGCAGTTCTTC
len: 14; j_gene: TRBJ1-2; abundance: .; v_gene: TRBV7-8; d_gene: TRBD1; CDR3aa: CASSSRGPNYGYTF; CDR3nt: TGTGCCAGCAGCTCAAGGGGGCCTAACTATGGCTACACCTTC
len: 17; j_gene: TRBJ1-1; abundance: few; v_gene: TRBV27; d_gene: .; CDR3aa: CASTPGGSQVMNTEAFF; CDR3nt: TGTGCCAGCACCCCGGGGGGCTCACAGGTCATGAACACTGAAGCTTTCTTT
len: 13; j_gene: TRBJ2-7; abundance: .; v_gene: TRBV6-6; d_gene: .; CDR3aa: CASSFFGPDEQYF; CDR3nt: TGTGCCAGCAGTTTTTTTGGGCCGGACGAGCAGTACTTC
len: 15; j_gene: TRBJ1-3; abundance: few; v_gene: TRBV6-6; d_gene: .; CDR3aa: CASSFPRGSGNTIYF; CDR3nt: TGTGCCAGCAGTTTCCCCAGGGGATCAGGAAACACCATATATTTT
len: 11; j_gene: TRBJ2-3; abundance: .; v_gene: TRBV7-9; d_gene: .; CDR3aa: CASRATDTQYF; CDR3nt: TGTGCCAGCAGAGCTACAGATACGCAGTATTTT
len: 14; j_gene: TRBJ2-7; abundance: .; v_gene: TRBV28; d_gene: .; CDR3aa: CASRGGGSSYEQYF; CDR3nt: TGTGCCAGCAGGGGAGGCGGTAGCTCCTACGAGCAGTACTTC
len: 15; j_gene: TRBJ2-1; abundance: .; v_gene: TRBV4-1; d_gene: .; CDR3aa: CASSFSVDSYNEQFF; CDR3nt: TGCGCCAGCAGCTTTAGCGTGGACAGCTACAATGAGCAGTTCTTC
len: 12; j_gene: TRBJ2-7; abundance: .; v_gene: TRBV28; d_gene: .; CDR3aa: CASMGTSGEQYF; CDR3nt: TGTGCCAGCATGGGTACCTCGGGGGAGCAGTACTTC
len: 13; j_gene: TRBJ2-3; abundance: .; v_gene: TRBV28; d_gene: TRBD2; CDR3aa: CATRLAGPDTQYF; CDR3nt: TGTGCCACCCGACTAGCGGGTCCAGATACGCAGTATTTT
len: 15; j_gene: TRBJ2-3; abundance: .; v_gene: TRBV9; d_gene: TRBD2; CDR3aa: CASSVGAGRADTQYF; CDR3nt: TGTGCCAGCAGCGTAGGGGCAGGGAGGGCAGATACGCAGTATTTT
len: 16; j_gene: TRBJ2-7; abundance: .; v_gene: TRBV4-1; d_gene: TRBD2; CDR3aa: CASSPSGGLATYEQYF; CDR3nt: TGCGCCAGCAGCCCCAGCGGGGGGTTAGCTACCTACGAGCAGTACTTC
len: 15; j_gene: TRBJ2-5; abundance: few; v_gene: TRBV11-2; d_gene: .; CDR3aa: CASSRGGTYQETQYF; CDR3nt: TGTGCCAGCAGCCGCGGTGGGACATACCAAGAGACCCAGTACTTC
len: 14; j_gene: TRBJ1-2; abundance: .; v_gene: TRBV5-1; d_gene: .; CDR3aa: CASSPPTGLDGYTF; CDR3nt: TGCGCCAGCAGTCCCCCTACAGGGTTGGACGGCTACACCTTC
len: 15; j_gene: TRBJ1-1; abundance: .; v_gene: TRBV4-1; d_gene: TRBD1; CDR3aa: CASSLGPQGWTEAFF; CDR3nt: TGCGCCAGCAGCCTCGGCCCACAGGGGTGGACTGAAGCTTTCTTT
len: 14; j_gene: TRBJ2-3; abundance: .; v_gene: TRBV5-1; d_gene: TRBD1; CDR3aa: CASSLLTGADTQYF; CDR3nt: TGCGCCAGCAGCTTGCTGACAGGGGCAGATACGCAGTATTTT
len: 14; j_gene: TRBJ1-2; abundance: .; v_gene: TRBV6-5; d_gene: TRBD1; CDR3aa: CASSYGDRVYGYTF; CDR3nt: TGTGCCAGCAGTTACGGGGACAGGGTCTATGGCTACACCTTC
len: 14; j_gene: TRBJ1-5; abundance: .; v_gene: TRBV6-6; d_gene: .; CDR3aa: CASSYSGRHQPQHF; CDR3nt: TGTGCCAGCAGTTACTCAGGGAGGCATCAGCCCCAGCATTTT
len: 13; j_gene: TRBJ2-7; abundance: .; v_gene: TRBV5-6; d_gene: .; CDR3aa: CASSLTAAYEQYF; CDR3nt: TGTGCCAGCAGCTTGACAGCCGCCTACGAGCAGTACTTC
len: 14; j_gene: TRBJ1-4; abundance: .; v_gene: TRBV5-4; d_gene: TRBD1; CDR3aa: CASSPTGGHEKLFF; CDR3nt: TGTGCCAGCAGCCCGACAGGGGGACATGAAAAACTGTTTTTT
len: 13; j_gene: TRBJ1-1; abundance: .; v_gene: TRBV18; d_gene: .; CDR3aa: CASSEGENTEAFF; CDR3nt: TGTGCCAGCTCGGAAGGGGAGAACACTGAAGCTTTCTTT
len: 16; j_gene: TRBJ1-1; abundance: .; v_gene: TRBV19; d_gene: TRBD1; CDR3aa: CASSRITGVGNTEAFF; CDR3nt: TGTGCCAGTAGTAGAATCACAGGGGTGGGGAACACTGAAGCTTTCTTT
len: 15; j_gene: TRBJ1-5; abundance: few; v_gene: TRBV6-5; d_gene: TRBD1; CDR3aa: CASSPTGYSNQPQHF; CDR3nt: TGTGCCAGCAGCCCGACAGGGTATAGCAATCAGCCCCAGCATTTT
len: 15; j_gene: TRBJ1-5; abundance: .; v_gene: TRBV2; d_gene: TRBD1; CDR3aa: CASTFDRVGNQPQHF; CDR3nt: TGTGCCAGCACCTTCGACAGGGTTGGCAATCAGCCCCAGCATTTT
len: 13; j_gene: TRBJ2-2; abundance: .; v_gene: TRBV6-4; d_gene: .; CDR3aa: CASSDGASGELFF; CDR3nt: TGTGCCAGCAGTGACGGGGCTTCCGGGGAGCTGTTTTTT
len: 12; j_gene: TRBJ2-3; abundance: .; v_gene: TRBV6-5; d_gene: .; CDR3aa: CASSYRRGTQYF; CDR3nt: TGTGCCAGCAGTTATAGGCGGGGTACGCAGTATTTT